This T cell receptor (beta chain) is drawn from a study of shared clonotypes between healthy human individuals. Study conclusions and caveats: A handful of donors had roughly 5.2% of their naive CD4 clonotypes in common.

Trimming left V 5 bases short and J 2 bases short, with 10 bases between. CDR1 and CDR2 from the germline V gene are SGHTA and FQGNSA. The CDR3 runs 13 residues. On this clone itself: Its antigen is not known.

The authors' processing: Junction-only immunoSEQ sequences carried no quality scores, so filtering differed. The method was immunoSEQ multiplex PCR; TCRdb's version includes in-frame clones alone and lacks a portion of them. V, J and clone size were drawn from that table, and D and trimming were deduced from the DNA. The table has some 87,000 clones, 60% to 75% seen once. The sequenced material came from memory CD8+ T cells sorted from blood. Subset here: CD45RO+ cells pooled with CCR7-negative TemRA cells. The V call is TRBV7-2, the J call TRBJ2-7; either TRBD1 or TRBD2 may fit D (6 bases each). The receptor's source is a man between 25 and 39 years old in good health. The CDR3 nucleotides read TGTGCCAGCAGCCCCGGGGGCCCCTACGAGCAGTACTTC. Amino acids: CASSPGGPYEQYF. Full variable domain (outside the CDR3, taken from reference TRBV7-2 and TRBJ2-7): GAGVSQSPSNKVTEKGKDVELRCDPISGHTALYWYRQSLGQGLEFLIYFQGNSAPDKSGLPSDRFSAERTGGSVSTLTIQRTQQEDSAVYLCASSPGGPYEQYFGPGTRLTVT.